This T cell receptor (beta chain) comes out of a study of blood T cells in healthy people across ages (dated by TCRdb to between 2014 and 2017). For the wider study: In model experiments, roughly one uniquely barcoded TCR beta cDNA molecule per two T cells was captured by template switching. Age-related changes in TCR beta repertoire diversity were measured in the study by deep sequencing normalized with unique cDNA molecular identifiers. The donors were divided into four age groups: young (average approximately 16 years), middle-aged (under 40), aged (approximately 62) and long-lived (more than 75). For two donors (one aged 18 to 30 and one aged 80 or older), the study analyzed two additional independent replicas of 1 million unique cDNA reads from the same blood draw.

General study outcomes and caveats: Bulk unsorted PBMC profiling prevented conclusive comparison of naive and antigen-experienced compartments. Observed TCR beta diversity correlated strongly with the percentage of naive T cells measured by flow cytometry. Compared with the aged group, more naive CD4+ T cells, fewer expanded clones and increased TCR diversity were shown by the long-lived group, suggesting age selection. Estimates of total diversity based on one million sequenced T cells were considered lower bounds and underestimates. The CMV infection status of donors was not known, potentially confounding age-related changes in expanded clonotypes. Observed TCR beta diversity per million T cells fell roughly linearly with age, and a significant reduction was already apparent by age roughly 40.

Donors were about 36 systemically healthy Caucasian individuals from Russia aged roughly 6 to 90 years. Roughly 11 milliliters of peripheral blood were drawn from each donor into EDTA-treated Vacutainer tubes. PBMCs were isolated by Ficoll-Paque density-gradient centrifugation, with at least 6 million obtained per sample. Total RNA, at least 6 micrograms per sample, was extracted from PBMCs with Trizol reagent. Naive CD45RAhigh/CD27high T cell percentages were measured by flow cytometry on a PBMC aliquot from every donor. V has 10 bases trimmed and J has 5 bases trimmed; junction bases matching no gene number 9. The CDR3 runs 13 amino acids, cysteine and phenylalanine included. The retained sequence is limited to the CDR3, 39 bases, with the frame set at the first base. CDR1 MNHNY and CDR2 SVGAGI are derived from the germline V gene (reference sequence). The sample holds a few counts of this clonotype. The antigen it binds to is not known. No per-base quality is available; no much larger clone lies one base away.

Libraries were built with 5' RACE. The sequencer was an Illumina HiSeq 2500. A second about 6 to 11 cycle PCR used a sample-barcoded 5' primer and a J-beta primer mix. Each TCR beta cDNA molecule received a unique molecular identifier from a template-switch 5' adaptor carrying 12 random nucleotides. Each sample yielded at least 2.5 million CDR3-containing paired-end reads. First-strand cDNA synthesis was performed from all RNA using the Mint cDNA synthesis kit, with priming by a TRBC-specific oligonucleotide. All cDNA was treated with uracil-DNA glycosylase and then went through a first 18-cycle PCR with the universal primers M1SS and BC2_uni_R. The authors' pipeline ran thus. Each sample was normalized by randomly selecting 1 million high-quality reads, each carrying a distinct molecular identifier. Instead of being binned into consensus sequences, reads with shared molecular identifiers were discarded. CDR3 identification, clonotype clustering and error correction used MiTCR with a Q25 quality threshold and the strictest error-elimination algorithm. A nonparametric unseen species model with Euler transformation was used to estimate a lower bound on total TCR beta diversity. TCRdb trimmed public reads at Q25 via fastp, called clones via MiXCR and kept in-frame beta chains. Every distinct CDR3 protein forms one entry, paired with its most common genes and DNA. Clone size and V and J calls follow TCRdb, not the original study. The sample table holds about 1 million distinct CDR3 sequences, of which 20% to 25% were seen once. 0.65% to 0.75% of the sample is held by the ten biggest clonotypes.

The data also belong to a second study, concerning T cells of mothers and their children. The second study also describes: Nine systemically healthy Caucasian individuals served as donors, namely three mothers together with their six children. cDNA synthesis used all of the extracted RNA, with around 1.5 ug of RNA in each 15 ul reaction. In the second PCR, the M1S primer added sample barcodes and 2-4 random nucleotides. Over 9 million TCR beta CDR3 reads came from each mother, compared with about 3.2 million reads from each child. TCR recombination output is similarly shaped by thymic selection in related and unrelated pairs, with a minor effect exerted by inherited differences. Normalized repertoire overlap was always slightly but never significantly higher in related than unrelated mother-child pairs. Persistent microchimeric T cell clones were not detected, at a sensitivity of about 100 clones per million clonotypes. To look for features that set related mother-child pairs apart from unrelated individuals, the researchers ran deep NGS to compare the TCR beta repertoires of mothers and children. On average, the children were roughly 11 +/- 4 years old, while the mothers were around 40 +/- 4 years old. Libraries were sequenced on Illumina HiSeq 2000 with 100+100 nt paired-end reads after adapter ligation with NEBNext reagents. Mother and child libraries were prepared a month apart and sequenced in separate runs to prevent cross-contamination. For each donor, somewhere between roughly 500,000 and 2,100,000 distinct TCR beta clonotypes were identified. Naive TCR beta clonotypes were estimated from low-frequency clonotypes matched to each donor's FACS-determined naive share, without sorting.

The V and J genes are TRBV6-6 and TRBJ2-5; 8 junctional bases match TRBD2. The sequence came from a girl between 2 and 10 years old in good health. The sample comprised blood. In nucleotide form, the sequence is TGTGCCACCTCTAGACTAGCGATGGAGACCCAGTACTTC. Its translation is CATSRLAMETQYF.